The clone carrying this T cell receptor beta chain has ten or more counts. Template switching with 5'RACE generated the TCR cDNA and added a universal primer site and UMIs. One entry per CDR3 protein, called by TCRdb with MiXCR from the 5' RACE reads. The sample carries 30,000 to 40,000 distinct CDR3 sequences, 6.6% recorded once. The data were obtained in a study of T cells after yellow fever vaccination. The wider study: Cell sorting separated EM, EMRA, CM and Tscm memory subsets by CD3, CD45RA, CCR7 and CD95. Preparing low-cell-number fractions relied on SMART-Seq v4 Ultra Low Input. Study-wide results and caveats: There were almost no vaccine-responding clonotypes detectable in the sorted memory subsets on day 0.

This TCR derives from a man aged 18-30 years who received the YFV17D yellow fever vaccine. The sample consisted of PBMCs, either bulk or a sorted T-cell subset (CD4+, CD8+, memory, or dextramer-sorted; not recorded which), taken on the day of the first yellow fever vaccination.

DNA of the CDR3: TGTGCCAGCAGCCGGCGGGGGGACGTTGAAGCTTTCTTT. Translation: CASSRRGDVEAFF. The chain employs TRBV11-2 and TRBJ1-1; D is perhaps TRBD1 (5 bases). Trimming removed 5 bases from V and 7 bases from J, with 14 bases in between. Germline values: CDR1 SGHAT, CDR2 FQNNGV. The CDR3 covers 13 residues.